What follows are 13 T cell receptor beta chains derived from one specimen sequenced in a study of shared clonotypes between healthy human individuals. Sequenced by immunoSEQ multiplex PCR; TCRdb stores in-frame clones only, minus some. The data contain roughly 2.4 million clones, 90% to 96% of them seen just once; the ten biggest clones take up 0.1% to 0.15%. Sequencing was performed on naive CD4+ T cells sorted from blood. Subset meaning: CD45RA+ positively selected. These receptor sequences come from a man aged 18 to 30 in good health.

For this clone: Mismatch with germline at one junction end may stem from a read error. The chain carries TRBV28 and TRBJ2-7, with 8 bases matching TRBD2. CDR1 is MDHEN and CDR2 is SYDVKM in the germline V gene. This CDR3 spans 14 amino acids. The CDR3 sequence: CASSLLAARGVLIF. The CDR3 DNA sequence: TGTGCCAGCAGTCTCTTAGCGGCGCGGGGGGTCCTCATTTTC.

In DNA, the CDR3 is TGTGCCTGGACCCCGCGGGGGGCGGGAGATACGCAGTATTTT. Its translation: CAWTPRGAGDTQYF. J is TRBJ2-3 and V is TRBV30; 8 bases are a match to TRBD2. The CDR3 covers 14 residues. Germline CDR1 and CDR2: GTSNPN and SVGIG (reference sequence). V trimming: 4 bases; J trimming: 5 bases; junction bases outside the gene matches: 8.

This sequence joins TRBV9 and TRBJ2-1; D not certain. V was clipped by 1 base and J by 0 bases, with 14 bases between them. The CDR3 totals 17 residues. The germline V gene has CDR1 SGDLS and CDR2 YYNGEE. For the CDR3, the DNA is TGTGCCAGCAGCGTATGGGCGGAAATAAGCTCCTACAATGAGCAGTTCTTC. Its protein product is CASSVWAEISSYNEQFF.

Comment on this clone: The sample carries other DNA sequences with the same CDR3. V is TRBV7-2 and J is TRBJ2-7; D is possibly TRBD2 (5 bases). The V end lost 0 bases, the J end lost 5 bases, and 11 bases lay between the germline ends. The CDR3 length is 14 residues. Germline-derived CDR1 and CDR2 are SGHTA and FQGNSA. CDR3 nucleotides: TGTGCCAGCAGCTTAGCGGGAGTAGTCCACGAGCAGTACTTC. It is translated as CASSLAGVVHEQYF.

V and J are TRBV5-4 and TRBJ1-3, with 9 bases fitting TRBD1. Germline V gives CDR1 SGHNT, CDR2 YYREEE (reference sequence). Trimming at V came to 4 bases and at J to 1 base, leaving 0 bases not matched to a gene. The CDR3 has 14 residues. CDR3 in amino acids: CASSGTGSGNTIYF. DNA of the CDR3: TGTGCCAGCAGCGGGACAGGGTCTGGAAACACCATATATTTT.

The chain links TRBV5-5 to TRBJ2-3; D possibly uses TRBD1 or TRBD2 (5 bases each). With 6 bases removed from V and 1 base from J, the gap between germline ends came to 9 bases. Germline assignment: CDR1 SGHKS and CDR2 YYEKEE (reference sequence). CDR3 length: 13 residues. CDR3 sequence reads: CASTGTGTDTQYF. The CDR3 DNA is TGTGCCAGCACCGGGACGGGCACAGATACGCAGTATTTT.

The J gene is TRBJ2-7, the V gene TRBV5-1, with TRBD1 matching 9 bases. In germline, CDR1 is SGHRS, CDR2 YFSETQ. The trim removed 4 bases at V and 6 bases at J, leaving 14 bases unmatched. The CDR3 contains 16 residues. The CDR3 is CASSDKPGQGRFEQYF. For the CDR3, the DNA is TGCGCCAGCAGCGACAAACCGGGACAGGGTCGGTTCGAGCAGTACTTC.

The chain is built from TRBV7-9 and TRBJ2-3; the D call may be TRBD1 or TRBD2 (5 bases each). Germline V gene sequence: CDR1 SEHNR, CDR2 FQNEAQ (reference sequence). Deletions cut 0 bases from V and 3 bases from J, with 10 bases between. The CDR3 is 15 amino acids. The CDR3: CASSLAGRETDTQYF. In DNA form, the CDR3 reads TGTGCCAGCAGCTTAGCGGGCAGGGAGACAGATACGCAGTATTTT.

The chain links TRBV7-2 to TRBJ2-1; TRBD1 is a possible D gene (5 bases). Germline assignment: CDR1 SGHTA and CDR2 FQGNSA. Trimming stripped 6 bases from V and 0 bases from J, with 9 bases between. The CDR3 consists of 14 residues. This chain's CDR3 is CASRGHSSYNEQFF. CDR3 DNA sequence: TGTGCCAGCAGAGGACATAGCTCCTACAATGAGCAGTTCTTC.

As for this clone: At the DNA level, this CDR3 is encoded by other sequences in the same sample as well. This chain connects TRBV18 to TRBJ1-1; D is unresolved. In germline, CDR1 is KGHSH, CDR2 LQKENI. CDR3 length: 13 residues. The V and J ends lost 6 bases and 3 bases respectively, with 11 bases between them. The CDR3, as DNA: TGTGCCAGCTCCCGGACGGGAGACACTGAAGCTTTCTTT. Encoded protein: CASSRTGDTEAFF.

This chain uses TRBV6-1 with TRBJ2-5; D is undetermined. In germline, CDR1 is MNHNS, CDR2 SASEGT. V lost 4 bases and J 5 bases, leaving 14 bases between the germline ends. CDR3 length: 14 residues. CDR3 protein: CASSAYLGWETQYF. DNA of the CDR3: TGTGCCAGCAGTGCTTATCTTGGTTGGGAGACCCAGTACTTC.

The rearrangement links TRBV6-4 to TRBJ2-2; no clear D gene. Germline V gene sequence: CDR1 MRHNA, CDR2 SNTAGT. The CDR3 contains 13 residues. Between the trimmed V and J ends, which lost 5 bases and 4 bases, there was a span of 8 bases. The CDR3 coding sequence is TGTGCCAGCAGTCAGGTACCCACCGGGGAGCTGTTTTTT. This encodes CASSQVPTGELFF.

Turning to this clone: At the DNA level, this CDR3 is encoded by other sequences in the same sample as well. V and J are TRBV2 and TRBJ1-3; TRBD1 agrees at 7 bases. V shed 6 bases and J 3 bases; nucleotides not matched to a gene: 2. CDR1 is SNHLY and CDR2 is FYNNEI in the germline V gene. This CDR3 spans 13 amino acids. The CDR3 sequence is CASRRDSGNTIYF. In DNA form, the CDR3 reads TGTGCCAGCAGACGGGACAGTGGAAACACCATATATTTT.